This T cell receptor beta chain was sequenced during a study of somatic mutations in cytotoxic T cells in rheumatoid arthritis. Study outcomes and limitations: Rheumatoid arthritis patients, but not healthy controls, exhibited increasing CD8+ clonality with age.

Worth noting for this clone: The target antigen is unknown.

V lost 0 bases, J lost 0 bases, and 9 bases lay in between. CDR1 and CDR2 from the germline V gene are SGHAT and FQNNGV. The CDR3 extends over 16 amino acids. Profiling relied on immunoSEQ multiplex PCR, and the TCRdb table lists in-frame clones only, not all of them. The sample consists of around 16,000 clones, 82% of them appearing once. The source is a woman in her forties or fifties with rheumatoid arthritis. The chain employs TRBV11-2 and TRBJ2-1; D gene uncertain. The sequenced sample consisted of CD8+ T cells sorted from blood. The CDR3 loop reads CASSLDYSGSYNEQFF. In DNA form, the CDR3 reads TGTGCCAGCAGCTTAGATTACAGTGGCTCCTACAATGAGCAGTTCTTC.